The clone carrying this TCR beta chain turned up a few times. Its antigen remains unidentified. This specimen comes from a study of T-cell reconstitution after alpha-beta-depleted transplantation in children. Findings and limits, study-wide: At around two months after transplant, the alpha-beta T cells were reportedly derived from several hundred expanded clones that came from non-depleted graft cells. A year post-transplant, T-cell counts and diversity derived mostly from newly produced T cells.

Germline V lookup: CDR1 MGHRA, CDR2 YSYEKL. Trimming took 2 bases from V and 4 from J; bases not matched to a gene: 5. The CDR3 runs 15 residues. For TCRbeta, the library was prepared with unique molecular identifiers. TCRdb itself ran the PCR reads through MiXCR, one entry per CDR3 protein. There are about 980,000 distinct CDR3 sequences in the sample; 25% to 35% occur only once, and 28% lies in the top ten. V and J are TRBV4-1 and TRBJ2-1; 7 bases line up with TRBD2. The material sequenced was PBMCs, mostly from graft donor cells, taken 360 days after TCRalphabeta/CD19-depleted stem cell transplant. This receptor was obtained from a boy younger than two who had a stem cell transplant for SCID, so the T cells may come from the graft donor. Here the CDR3 DNA reads TGCGCCAGCAGCCAATGGGAGGGCCTTTACAATGAGCAGTTCTTC. Protein sequence: CASSQWEGLYNEQFF.